Shown below are 9 T cell receptor beta chains from a single sample sequenced in a study of identical twins. TCRdb redid the calling of the 5' RACE reads with MiXCR, one entry per CDR3 protein. The sample carries 500,000 or so distinct CDR3 sequences, about 20% recorded once. These sequences were also reported in another study, on T cells expressing NK-cell markers.

The material sequenced was CD4+ T cells sorted from blood. The origin of the receptors is a woman aged 18-30 years in good health.

There are many counts of this clonotype. The rearrangement links TRBV5-1 to TRBJ2-7; D unresolved. The CDR3 totals 14 residues. Germline values: CDR1 SGHRS, CDR2 YFSETQ. Trimming shortened V by 3 bases and J by 0 bases, and 10 bases separated the two germline ends. The CDR3 spells CASSSMGNSYEQYF. Here the CDR3 DNA reads TGCGCCAGCAGCTCGATGGGGAACTCCTACGAGCAGTACTTC.

The chain's CDR3 is CASRSQGRNEKLFF. The CDR3 nucleotides read TGTGCCAGCAGGTCACAGGGGAGGAATGAAAAACTGTTTTTT. The chain couples TRBV6-1 to TRBJ1-4; TRBD1 matches at 7 bases. Germline values: CDR1 MNHNS, CDR2 SASEGT. Trimming at V came to 6 bases and at J to 5 bases, leaving 6 bases not matched to a gene. The CDR3 contains 14 residues.

This clonotype came up a few times. The genes are TRBV12-3 or TRBV12-4 and TRBJ2-3, with unresolved D. V was cut by 6 bases and J by 4 bases, with 23 bases left in between. The CDR3 covers 17 residues. CDR3 in DNA: TGTGCCAGCAGCCCCTATGCCATGATTAGTGGGGCAGATACGCAGTATTTT. This gives the protein CASSPYAMISGADTQYF.

This clonotype was detected only a few times. The CDR3 sequence: CASSPFGGNTNTGELFF. The CDR3, as DNA: TGTGCCAGCTCACCGTTTGGAGGGAATACGAACACCGGGGAGCTGTTTTTT. V is TRBV18 and J is TRBJ2-2; the D gene is possibly TRBD2 (6 bases). This CDR3 has 17 amino acids. Germline V lookup: CDR1 KGHSH, CDR2 LQKENI. Trimming cost V 3 bases and J 0 bases, with 14 bases left between them.

This clonotype was detected a few times. V and J are TRBV7-6 and TRBJ1-1; D possibly corresponds to TRBD1 (5 bases). This CDR3 has 15 amino acids. Trimming took off 4 bases at V and 3 bases at J, with 15 bases between the two ends. Germline-derived CDR1 and CDR2 are SGHVS and FNYEAQ. The CDR3 here is CASSSLSAGYTEAFF. CDR3 nucleotides: TGTGCCAGCAGCTCTTTATCGGCAGGGTACACTGAAGCTTTCTTT.

J is TRBJ2-5 and V is TRBV7-2; D is ambiguous. The V gene lost 1 base and the J gene lost 3 bases, with 9 bases spanning the gap. The CDR3 is 14 residues long. Looked up from germline, CDR1 is SGHTA and CDR2 is FQGNSA. The CDR3 spells CASSLGAKEETQYF. CDR3 DNA: TGTGCCAGCAGCTTAGGGGCAAAAGAAGAGACCCAGTACTTC.

The V and J genes are TRBV10-3 and TRBJ2-1, with 12 nucleotides matching TRBD1. Germline loops: CDR1 ENHRY, CDR2 SYGVKD. V gave up 5 bases and J gave up 8 bases; unmatched junction bases: 4. The CDR3 totals 14 residues. The CDR3 sequence: CAISPGQGADEQFF. Written as DNA, the CDR3 is TGTGCCATCAGTCCGGGACAGGGGGCTGATGAGCAGTTCTTC.

The chain links TRBV12-3 or TRBV12-4 to TRBJ1-5; D is unresolved. The CDR3 has 17 residues. V lost 1 base and J lost 0, with 13 bases in between. CDR3 in DNA: TGTGCCAGCAGTTTAGGAGAGGTTACGTATAGCAATCAGCCCCAGCATTTT. Its translation: CASSLGEVTYSNQPQHF.

This chain links TRBV24-1 with TRBJ2-3; possibly TRBD2 for D (5 bases). Looked up from germline, CDR1 is KGHDR and CDR2 is SFDVKD. The CDR3 is 16 amino acids. V gave up 4 bases and J gave up 1 base, with 14 bases separating them. CDR3 sequence: CATSEPTGSGTDTQYF. In DNA form, the CDR3 reads TGTGCCACCAGTGAGCCAACCGGTAGCGGCACAGATACGCAGTATTTT.